The 6 T cell receptor beta chains reported below all come from one sample, sequenced in a study of control samples from healthy donors and cancer patients (dated by TCRdb to 2020 to 2022). The library came from the immunoSEQ multiplex PCR assay. In TCRdb, the immuneACCESS table is reduced to in-frame sequences with V and J assigned. These tables do not hold every clone; where another copy was compared, an unresolved V gene accounts for under half, and the others remain unexplained. Here the sample has roughly 86,000 clones; 90% occur a single time. The leading ten clones occupy about 4% of the sample. The material sequenced was blood. These receptors were obtained from a woman in her late teens or twenties in good health.

V gene TRBV27 combines with J gene TRBJ1-2; D might be TRBD1 (6 bases). Trimming cost V 8 bases and J 8 bases, with 15 bases left between them. This CDR3 comprises 12 residues. Germline CDR1 reads MNHEY; CDR2 reads SMNVEV (reference sequence). The CDR3 DNA reads TGTGCCAGCCCCCCCCCGGACAGAGGCTACACCTTC. It translates to CASPPPDRGYTF.

This clone was found a few times. As DNA, the CDR3 is TGTGCCAGCAGCTTCGGTGAGGATACGCAGTATTTT. Protein product: CASSFGEDTQYF. The chain joins TRBV13 to TRBJ2-3; no definite D call. The V end lost 3 bases, the J end lost 6 bases, and 7 bases lay between the germline ends. The germline V gene encodes CDR1 PRHDT and CDR2 FYEKMQ (reference sequence). The CDR3 totals 12 residues.

In this sample, this clone turned up a few times. The chain joins TRBV4-2 to TRBJ2-7; D unresolved. The V end was cut by 0 bases, the J end by 7 bases, with 13 bases between. CDR1 LGHNA and CDR2 YNFKEQ come from the germline V gene. The CDR3 consists of 14 residues. For the CDR3, the DNA is TGTGCCAGCAGCCAAGAAGGGATCGTCTATGAGCAGTACTTC. It is translated as CASSQEGIVYEQYF.

The chain joins TRBV11-2 to TRBJ2-1, with D perhaps TRBD1 (5 bases). V was pared by 3 bases and J by 0 bases, with 6 bases between. In germline, CDR1 is SGHAT, CDR2 FQNNGV. The CDR3 spans 14 residues. The CDR3 sequence is CASSFQGSYNEQFF. The DNA for the CDR3 is TGTGCCAGCAGCTTTCAGGGCTCCTACAATGAGCAGTTCTTC.

The V gene is TRBV5-6, the J gene TRBJ1-1; D is perhaps TRBD1 (5 bases). Trimming pared 2 bases from V and 1 base from J, leaving 12 bases between. The CDR3 runs 15 residues. Germline V CDR1 and CDR2: SGHDT, YYEEEE. In nucleotides, the CDR3 is TGTGCCAGCAGCTTCACCCCGGGGGGGAACACTGAAGCTTTCTTT. Translation: CASSFTPGGNTEAFF.

The chain uses TRBV28 and TRBJ1-2; D ambiguous. The germline V gene has CDR1 MDHEN and CDR2 SYDVKM. The CDR3 has 12 amino acids. V shed 2 bases and J shed 5 bases, with 6 bases lying between them. CDR3: CASSLNRYGYTF. The CDR3, as DNA: TGTGCCAGCAGTTTAAACAGATATGGCTACACCTTC.